This TCR beta chain was observed in a study of cytomegalovirus exposure and HLA in healthy donors. Primers: 60 Vbeta forward and 13 Jbeta reverse. How the authors handled the data: Unique TCR beta chains numbered approximately 80 million in a later analysis, with approximately 10 million shared. Assay used: immunoSEQ multiplex PCR; TCRdb lists only in-frame clones, some missing. V and J calls plus clone size are reproduced from that table; the DNA served to infer D and trimming. The data show about 210,000 clones, around 80% seen once. Study-wide points: Among immune exposure information, only CMV serostatus was available. Later analysis associated a missense DCLRE1C variant with TCR beta V- and J-gene trimming. Exclusion as indistinguishable affected some V segments, including TRBV6-2 and TRBV6-3.

This clone came up once. The antigen is not known. Germline V gene data show CDR1 as SGDLS and CDR2 as YYNGEE. V lost 0 bases, J lost 6 bases, and 3 bases stayed unmatched. The CDR3 length is 14 residues. This chain links TRBV9 with TRBJ2-3; 8 nucleotides agree with TRBD2. The source of this sequence is a man aged 40-49 years in good health and CMV-seropositive. Sequencing was performed on PBMCs. The DNA of the CDR3 is TGTGCCAGCAGCGTAGGCCCGGGAGGGGATACGCAGTATTTT. Translation: CASSVGPGGDTQYF.